Described below is a single TCR beta chain sequence and its context. This specimen belongs to a study of shared clonotypes between healthy human individuals. Overall study: Donors, aged 18 to 49, were a couple of women and a few men.

The deep-level immunoSEQ assay was used. Tens of thousands of T cell genomes (roughly 0.2 ug DNA) went into each sorted-subset replicate. The data were produced by immunoSEQ multiplex PCR, yet TCRdb's version contains in-frame clones alone and is incomplete. The table includes millions of clones, 95% detected once. Among the donors, all were Caucasian adults who lived in Nashville, Tennessee. Germline CDR1 is SGHNT and CDR2 is YYREEE (reference sequence). With 4 bases removed from V and 4 bases from J, the gap between germline ends came to 14 bases. The CDR3 contains 14 residues. This chain links TRBV5-4 with TRBJ1-2; a possible D gene is TRBD1 (5 bases). The sequenced sample consisted of naive CD4+ T cells sorted from blood. Sample subset: CD45RA+ positively selected. The receptor was derived from a man in his late teens or twenties in good health. CDR3 region: CASSSQQVLYGYTF. The CDR3 coding sequence is TGTGCCAGCAGCAGTCAACAGGTTCTCTATGGCTACACCTTC.